These T cell receptor beta chains were read from a single sample in a study of T cells in localized non-small cell lung cancer. Profiled with immunoSEQ multiplex PCR; TCRdb holds only in-frame clones, not every one. The table shows 18,000 or so clones, with about four fifths occurring only once. This sample comprised peripheral blood, obtained before any cancer treatment. The receptors here all came from a female donor of 60 years or more with stage I lung adenocarcinoma. Each CDR3 is given with its conserved first and last residue. D genes are given only for firm matches. Clone size appears in some rows only: once, few, many, or a class for an expanded clone.

>TRBV29-1|once|10|-|TRBJ2-7
CSVEVYERYF
TGCAGCGTTGAGGTCTACGAGCGGTACTTC
>TRBV27|-|13|-|TRBJ1-1
CASSPLPGTEAFF
TGTGCCAGCAGTCCTCTTCCTGGCACTGAAGCTTTCTTT
>TRBV7-2|-|15|-|TRBJ2-5
CASSRKGGGYETQYF
TGTGCCAGCAGCCGGAAGGGGGGAGGTTATGAGACCCAGTACTTC
>TRBV27|-|13|-|TRBJ2-7
CASSLRYSYEQYF
TGTGCCAGCAGTTTACGCTATTCCTACGAGCAGTACTTC
>TRBV18|-|18|-|TRBJ1-2
CASSPNSGTDTSNYGYTF
TGTGCCAGCTCACCTAATTCCGGTACAGACACTTCTAACTATGGCTACACCTTC
>TRBV30|-|12|TRBD2|TRBJ2-4
CAWDLAGNIQYF
TGTGCCTGGGACTTAGCGGGAAACATTCAGTACTTC
>TRBV5-5|once|16|-|TRBJ1-6
CASSPPRGGGNSPLHF
TGTGCCAGCAGCCCACCTCGGGGGGGTGGGAATTCACCCCTCCACTTT
>TRBV9|few|16|TRBD1|TRBJ1-4
CASSEGQDSTNEKLFF
TGTGCCAGCAGCGAAGGACAGGATTCAACTAATGAAAAACTGTTTTTT
>TRBV11-1|-|16|-|TRBJ2-6
CASSFAGASRANVLTF
TGTGCCAGCAGCTTTGCAGGGGCTTCTCGGGCCAACGTCCTGACTTTC
>TRBV7-9|-|12|-|TRBJ1-2
CASSPSGGGYTF
TGTGCCAGCAGCCCCTCGGGAGGCGGCTACACCTTC
>TRBV6-5|-|15|-|TRBJ2-3
CASSYSGLRTDTQYF
TGTGCCAGCAGTTACTCAGGACTTCGCACAGATACGCAGTATTTT
>TRBV7-6|-|17|TRBD1|TRBJ1-1
CATLGGQGARVNTEAFF
TGTGCCACCCTGGGGGGACAGGGGGCGCGGGTGAACACTGAAGCTTTCTTT
>TRBV15|-|13|-|TRBJ1-5
CATSSNRFEPQHF
TGTGCCACCAGCAGTAACCGATTTGAGCCCCAGCATTTT